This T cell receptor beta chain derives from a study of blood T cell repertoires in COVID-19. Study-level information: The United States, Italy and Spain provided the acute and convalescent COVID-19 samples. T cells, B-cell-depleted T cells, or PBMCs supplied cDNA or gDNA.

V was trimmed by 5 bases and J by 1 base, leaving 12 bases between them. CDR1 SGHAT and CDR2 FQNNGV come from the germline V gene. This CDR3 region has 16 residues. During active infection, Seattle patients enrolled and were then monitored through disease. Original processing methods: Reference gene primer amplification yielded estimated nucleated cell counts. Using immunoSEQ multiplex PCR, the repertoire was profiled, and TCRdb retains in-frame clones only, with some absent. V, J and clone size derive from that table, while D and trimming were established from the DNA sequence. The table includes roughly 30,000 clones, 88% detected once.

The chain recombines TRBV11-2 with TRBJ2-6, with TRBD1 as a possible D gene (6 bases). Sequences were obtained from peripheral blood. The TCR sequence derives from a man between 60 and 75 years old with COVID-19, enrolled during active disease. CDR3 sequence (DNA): TGTGCCAGCAGCCCAAGGACAGCTTCTGGGGCCAACGTCCTGACTTTC. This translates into CASSPRTASGANVLTF.